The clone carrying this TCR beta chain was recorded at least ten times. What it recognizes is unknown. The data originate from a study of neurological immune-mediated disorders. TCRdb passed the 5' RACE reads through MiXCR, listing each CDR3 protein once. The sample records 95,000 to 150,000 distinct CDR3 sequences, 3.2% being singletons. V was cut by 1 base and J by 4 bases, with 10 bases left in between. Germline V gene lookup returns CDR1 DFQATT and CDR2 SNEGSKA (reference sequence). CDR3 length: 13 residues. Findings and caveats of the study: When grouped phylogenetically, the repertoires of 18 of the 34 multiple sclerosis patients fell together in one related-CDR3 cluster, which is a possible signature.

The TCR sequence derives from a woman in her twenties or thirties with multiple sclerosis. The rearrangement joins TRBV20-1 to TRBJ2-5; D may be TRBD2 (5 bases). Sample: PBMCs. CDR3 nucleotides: TGCAGTGCTAGAGCTCGGGGTGGAGAGACCCAGTACTTC. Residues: CSARARGGETQYF.